One and the same sample provided the 27 T cell receptor beta chains below, sequenced in a study of blood T cells in healthy people across ages. PCR was performed a second time for about 7 to 12 cycles using a sample-barcoded 5' primer and a J-beta primer mix. A single record per CDR3 protein comes from TCRdb applying MiXCR to the 5' RACE reads. The profile shows 1.2 million to 1.5 million distinct CDR3 sequences, 42% of them singletons. The specimen sequenced was blood. These receptors were collected from a woman between 18 and 30 years old in good health.

The chain joins TRBV5-1 to TRBJ1-1; 7 bases align to TRBD1. The germline V gene encodes CDR1 SGHRS and CDR2 YFSETQ. The CDR3 consists of 15 residues. Trimming removed 2 bases from V and 3 bases from J; junction bases left unmatched: 7. CDR3 bases: TGCGCCAGCAGCTTTACAGGGGCCCGGGACACTGAAGCTTTCTTT. Translated: CASSFTGARDTEAFF.

The rearrangement uses TRBV27 and TRBJ2-7; 13 nucleotides match TRBD2. Trimming cost V 5 bases and J 2 bases; bases outside gene matches: 6. Germline CDR1 is MNHEY and CDR2 is SMNVEV (reference sequence). The CDR3 length is 16 residues. The CDR3 loop is CASSRTSGSPPYEQYF. The DNA of the CDR3 is TGTGCCAGCAGTCGGACTAGCGGGAGTCCTCCCTACGAGCAGTACTTC.

The J gene is TRBJ1-6, the V gene TRBV7-7; 9 nucleotides align to TRBD1. V lost 5 bases and J lost 9; bases outside the gene matches: 8. The CDR3 runs 15 residues. Looked up from germline, CDR1 is SSHAT and CDR2 is FNYEAQ (reference sequence). The CDR3: CASSVAGTGSSPLHF. The CDR3, as DNA: TGTGCCAGCAGCGTTGCCGGGACAGGGAGTTCACCCCTCCACTTT.

The V call is TRBV20-1, the J call TRBJ2-5; D tentatively reads TRBD1 or TRBD2 (5 bases each). The germline V gene has CDR1 DFQATT and CDR2 SNEGSKA (reference sequence). The CDR3 covers 14 residues. The V and J ends lost 0 bases and 5 bases respectively, with 13 bases between them. Written as DNA, the CDR3 is TGCAGTGCTAGAGATCTCCAGGGAGTGGAGACCCAGTACTTC. This sequence encodes CSARDLQGVETQYF.

The CDR3 DNA reads as TGTGCCAGCATCGGAGGGGGTTTTACAGATACGCAGTATTTT. It codes for CASIGGGFTDTQYF. The rearrangement joins TRBV7-8 to TRBJ2-3, with D perhaps given as TRBD1 or TRBD2 (6 bases each). V was shortened by 7 bases and J by 3 bases, with 14 bases between the two germline ends. Germline V gene data show CDR1 as SGHVS and CDR2 as FQNEAQ. This CDR3 contains 14 residues.

This clonotype was observed many times. One end of the junction does not line up with germline, which may come from a read error. The chain recombines TRBV5-1 with TRBJ2-7; TRBD2 is a possible D gene (5 bases). The CDR3 spans 12 residues. Germline CDR1 SGHRS, CDR2 YFSETQ. DNA for the CDR3: TGTGCCAGCAGTCCGGACTTCTACGAGCAGTACTTC. It codes for CASSPDFYEQYF.

This chain joins TRBV20-1 and TRBJ1-5, with D perhaps matching TRBD1 (5 bases). The CDR3 has 16 residues. Germline V gene data show CDR1 as DFQATT and CDR2 as SNEGSKA (reference sequence). V dropped 0 bases and J dropped 7 bases, with 19 bases sitting between them. The CDR3 region is CSAREYGRELNQPQHF. The CDR3 nucleotides read TGCAGTGCTAGAGAATATGGCAGGGAGTTAAACCAGCCCCAGCATTTT.

In nucleotides, the CDR3 is TGTGCCAGCAGTGACACCAGGGGAAGCACAGATACGCAGTATTTT. This gives the protein CASSDTRGSTDTQYF. The chain links TRBV6-4 to TRBJ2-3; maybe TRBD1 (6 bases). The CDR3 covers 15 residues. Trimming cost V 2 bases and J 0 bases, with 9 bases left between them. Per the germline V gene, CDR1 is MRHNA and CDR2 is SNTAGT.

CDR3 region: CSARGGLAGEVTGELFF. In nucleotides, the CDR3 is TGCAGTGCTAGGGGAGGACTAGCGGGAGAGGTTACCGGGGAGCTGTTTTTT. V gene TRBV20-1 combines with J gene TRBJ2-2, with 13 bases aligning to TRBD2. CDR1 and CDR2 (germline): DFQATT, SNEGSKA (reference sequence). The CDR3 loop spans 17 amino acids. Losses at the gene ends were 3 bases for V and 5 bases for J; bases not matched to a gene: 9.

This chain connects TRBV9 to TRBJ2-7; 8 bases are shared with TRBD1. V was clipped by 0 bases and J by 6 bases; unmatched bases: 8. Germline V gives CDR1 SGDLS, CDR2 YYNGEE. The CDR3 is 15 residues long. CDR3 sequence (DNA): TGTGCCAGCAGCGTAGCAGCGGACAGGGTCGTCGAGCAGTACTTC. Translated, it gives CASSVAADRVVEQYF. The variable domain in full, with the rest retrieved from reference TRBV9 and TRBJ2-7, is DSGVTQTPKHLITATGQRVTLRCSPRSGDLSVYWYQQSLDQGLQFLIQYYNGEERAKGNILERFSAQQFPDLHSELNLSSLELGDSALYFCASSVAADRVVEQYFGPGTRLTVT.

The gene calls are TRBV7-3 and TRBJ2-2, with TRBD2 matching over 7 bases. The germline V gene has CDR1 SGHTA and CDR2 FQGTGA. V lost 2 bases, J lost 1 base, and 10 bases stayed unmatched. The CDR3 totals 18 residues. CDR3 protein: CASSLEVGGTLNTGELFF. The CDR3 nucleotides are TGTGCCAGCAGCTTAGAGGTGGGGGGGACCCTGAACACCGGGGAGCTGTTTTTT.

This chain uses TRBV7-8 with TRBJ2-1, with D possibly matching TRBD1 (6 bases). V shed 5 bases and J shed 8 bases, with 22 bases lying between them. Germline V gene lookup returns CDR1 SGHVS and CDR2 FQNEAQ. This CDR3 has 16 residues. The CDR3 region has the DNA TGTGCCAGCAGCCCCGAAGAAGGGGGTTTGAGGGATGAGCAGTTCTTC. It is translated as CASSPEEGGLRDEQFF.

As concerns this clonotype: The junction departs from germline at one end; a sequencing error may be responsible. The chain carries TRBV20-1 and TRBJ2-1, with a possible D match to TRBD2 (8 bases). CDR1 is DFQATT, CDR2 SNEGSKA, per germline (reference sequence). CDR3 length equals 16 residues. CDR3 DNA: TGCAGTGCCCCGGGACAGAGCGGGAGCTTTTCCAATAAGCAGTTCTTC. Protein product: CSAPGQSGSFSNKQFF.

This clonotype has only a few counts. The CDR3 DNA follows: TGTGCCAGCAGTACCCAGCTAGCGGGAGTCAGAGGGAATGAGCAGTTCTTC. Translation: CASSTQLAGVRGNEQFF. V is TRBV6-6 and J is TRBJ2-1; TRBD2 aligns across 10 bases. CDR1 is MNHNY, CDR2 SVGAGI, per germline (reference sequence). There are 17 residues in the CDR3. Germline trimming cut 5 bases from V and 7 bases from J; bases unmatched to any gene: 14.

This chain uses TRBV2 with TRBJ1-1; 7 bases are shared with TRBD1. The CDR3 runs to 14 residues. J was trimmed by 1 base and V by 6 bases; bases with no gene match: 5. The V gene's germline CDR1 is SNHLY and CDR2 FYNNEI. CDR3 bases: TGTGCCAGCAGAGCACAGGGGCCGAACACTGAAGCTTTCTTT. Protein sequence: CASRAQGPNTEAFF.

This clonotype was found a few times. This CDR3 reads CSANFPPNTEAFF. The DNA of the CDR3 is TGCAGTGCTAATTTTCCACCAAACACTGAAGCTTTCTTT. This chain joins TRBV20-1 and TRBJ1-1; no clear D gene. CDR1 DFQATT and CDR2 SNEGSKA come from the germline V gene (reference sequence). Trimming left V 4 bases short and J 2 bases short, with 11 bases between. The CDR3 totals 13 residues.

The CDR3 sequence is CSVETAGGAYNEQYF. DNA of the CDR3: TGCAGCGTTGAAACGGCGGGGGGAGCCTACAATGAGCAGTACTTC. V and J are TRBV29-1 and TRBJ2-1; 8 bases align to TRBD2. The J call is uncertain, as TRBJ2-7 better fits the DNA end. In germline, CDR1 is SQVTM, CDR2 ANQGSEA. The CDR3 extends over 15 amino acids.

CDR3 region: CATSASGTGPNQPQHF. In DNA form, the CDR3 reads TGTGCCACCAGTGCTTCCGGGACAGGTCCCAATCAGCCCCAGCATTTT. This rearrangement joins TRBV24-1 to TRBJ1-5; 8 nucleotides match TRBD1. The germline CDR1 and CDR2 sequences are KGHDR and SFDVKD. The CDR3 is made up of 16 amino acids. The V segment lost 5 bases and the J segment 3 bases; nucleotides outside the gene matches: 8.

This clonotype was picked up a small number of times. The chain couples TRBV11-1 to TRBJ1-1, with D possibly TRBD1 on 5 matching bases. Between the trimmed V and J ends, which lost 5 bases and 0 bases, there was a span of 13 bases. The V gene's germline CDR1 is SGHAT and CDR2 FQDESV (reference sequence). CDR3 size: 15 residues. CDR3 sequence reads: CASSHTRGVNTEAFF. CDR3 nucleotide sequence: TGTGCCAGCAGCCATACTCGGGGGGTGAACACTGAAGCTTTCTTT.

The chain couples TRBV27 to TRBJ1-6; 8 bases map to TRBD1. The germline V gene encodes CDR1 MNHEY and CDR2 SMNVEV (reference sequence). The CDR3 sequence is 15 residues long. After removal of 6 bases from V and 9 bases from J, the junction contained 10 bases not matched to a gene. CDR3 amino acids: CASRRTGTGFSPLHF. CDR3 bases: TGTGCCAGCAGACGAACAGGGACAGGTTTTTCACCCCTCCACTTT.

The J gene is TRBJ1-2, the V gene TRBV10-3; 7 bases are shared with TRBD1. Germline values: CDR1 ENHRY, CDR2 SYGVKD. The CDR3 covers 12 residues. J lost 4 bases, V lost 4 bases, and 0 bases had no gene match. As DNA, the CDR3 is TGTGCCATCAGTGGGGACAGCTATGGCTACACCTTC. This sequence encodes CAISGDSYGYTF.

This chain uses TRBV3-1 with TRBJ2-3; D is uncertain. Deletions cut 4 bases from V and 2 bases from J, with 10 bases between. The germline CDR1 and CDR2 sequences are LGHDT and YNNKEL (reference sequence). This CDR3 is built from 14 residues. CDR3 protein: CASSPKVNTDTQYF. The CDR3 DNA is TGTGCCAGCAGCCCCAAGGTTAACACAGATACGCAGTATTTT.

A few counts support this clonotype. The chain combines TRBV7-2 with TRBJ2-3, with a weak D call TRBD2 (6 bases). Per germline, CDR1 SGHTA and CDR2 FQGNSA. This CDR3 contains 16 residues. Trimming took 1 base from V and 0 from J, leaving 11 bases between them. The CDR3 region is CASSLVAETSTDTQYF. The CDR3 DNA reads TGTGCCAGCAGCTTAGTAGCGGAAACTAGCACAGATACGCAGTATTTT.

The chain is built from TRBV28 and TRBJ2-1, with 11 nucleotides matching TRBD2. Losses at the gene ends were 6 bases for V and 7 bases for J; bases not matched to a gene: 8. Germline V gene lookup returns CDR1 MDHEN and CDR2 SYDVKM. The CDR3 has 15 residues. The CDR3 region is CASSIAGGPGNEQFF. CDR3 sequence (DNA): TGTGCCAGCAGCATAGCGGGGGGGCCGGGGAATGAGCAGTTCTTC.

The chain combines TRBV10-2 with TRBJ2-1; D is perhaps TRBD1 (5 bases). The CDR3 runs 15 residues. V was cut by 7 bases and J by 1 base, with 14 bases left in between. Germline CDR1 is WSHSY and CDR2 is SAAADI. The DNA for the CDR3 is TGCGCCAGCAAAGAAGGGGTATATTCCTACAATGAGCAGTTCTTC. It translates to CASKEGVYSYNEQFF.

V gene TRBV7-9 combines with J gene TRBJ2-5; D ambiguous. The germline V gene has CDR1 SEHNR and CDR2 FQNEAQ (reference sequence). The CDR3 is 14 amino acids. V lost 5 bases and J lost 2, with 12 bases in between. CDR3 protein: CASSPSAVQETQYF. CDR3 nucleotides: TGTGCCAGCAGCCCCAGCGCAGTACAAGAGACCCAGTACTTC. Combining the CDR3 with reference TRBV7-9 and TRBJ2-5 gives the whole variable domain DTGVSQNPRHKITKRGQNVTFRCDPISEHNRLYWYRQTLGQGPEFLTYFQNEAQLEKSRLLSDRFSAERPKGSFSTLEIQRTEQGDSAMYLCASSPSAVQETQYFGPGTRLLVL.

This rearrangement joins TRBV6-6 to TRBJ1-2, with TRBD1 matching 9 bases. CDR1 and CDR2 (germline): MNHNY, SVGAGI (reference sequence). This CDR3 is built from 13 residues. The V and J ends lost 6 bases and 5 bases, in that order; junction bases with no gene match: 4. The DNA for the CDR3 is TGTGCCAGCAGACAGGGGGCAGCGTATGGCTACACCTTC. Translated: CASRQGAAYGYTF.